This T cell receptor beta chain was sequenced during a study of T cell responses to AZD1222 COVID-19 vaccine. Clones were sequenced by immunoSEQ multiplex PCR, and TCRdb holds only the in-frame ones, with some missing. The sample yields approximately 270,000 clones, roughly 93% seen once. This clone is a singleton in its sample. Germline V gene data show CDR1 as SGHNT and CDR2 as YYREEE (reference sequence). The CDR3 sequence is 14 residues long. V lost 2 bases to trimming and J lost 4 bases, with 12 bases between them. Pooled together were second doses at about 4 or about 12 weeks. The source is an adult who received the AZD1222 COVID-19 vaccine. The material was peripheral blood, obtained 28 days after the second AZD1222 dose. The chain has TRBV5-4 and TRBJ2-5; D assignment may be TRBD1 or TRBD2 (7 bases each). The CDR3 sequence: CASSLQGRGETQYF. Written as DNA, the CDR3 is TGTGCCAGCAGCTTACAGGGGAGGGGAGAGACCCAGTACTTC.